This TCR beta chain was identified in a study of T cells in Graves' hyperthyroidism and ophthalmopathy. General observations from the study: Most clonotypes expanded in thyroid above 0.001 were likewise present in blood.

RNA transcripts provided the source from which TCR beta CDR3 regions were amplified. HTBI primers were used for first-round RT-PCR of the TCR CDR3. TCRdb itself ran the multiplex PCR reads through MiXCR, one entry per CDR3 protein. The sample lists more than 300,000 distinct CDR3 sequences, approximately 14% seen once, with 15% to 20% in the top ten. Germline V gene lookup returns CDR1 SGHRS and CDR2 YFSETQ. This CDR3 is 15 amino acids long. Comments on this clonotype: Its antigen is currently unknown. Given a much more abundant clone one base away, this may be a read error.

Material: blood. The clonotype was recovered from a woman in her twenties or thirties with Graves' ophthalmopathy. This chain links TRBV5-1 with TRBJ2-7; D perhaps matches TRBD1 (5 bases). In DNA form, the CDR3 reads TGCGCCAGCAGCTTGAATCCCAGGGCGACTTACGAGCAGCACTTC. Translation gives CASSLNPRATYEQHF.